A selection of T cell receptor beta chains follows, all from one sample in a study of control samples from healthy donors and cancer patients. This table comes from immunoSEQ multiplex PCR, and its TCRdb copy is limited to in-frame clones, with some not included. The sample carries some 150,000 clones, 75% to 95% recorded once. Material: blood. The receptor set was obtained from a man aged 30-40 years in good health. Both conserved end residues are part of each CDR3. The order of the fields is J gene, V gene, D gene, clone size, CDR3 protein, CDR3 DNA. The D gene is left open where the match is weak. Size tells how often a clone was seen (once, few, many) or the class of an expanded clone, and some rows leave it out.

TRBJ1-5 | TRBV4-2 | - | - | CASSQEPGSNQPQHF | TGTGCCAGCAGCCAAGAGCCTGGCAGCAATCAGCCCCAGCATTTT
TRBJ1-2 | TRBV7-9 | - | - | CASSEVQPFYGYTF | TGTGCCAGCAGCGAGGTACAGCCTTTTTATGGCTACACCTTC
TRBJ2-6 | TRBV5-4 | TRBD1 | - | CASSSGQGAGGANVLTF | TGTGCCAGCAGCTCCGGACAGGGGGCGGGTGGGGCCAACGTCCTGACTTTC
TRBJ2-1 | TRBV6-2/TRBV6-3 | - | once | CASSYSTVLSSEQFF | TGTGCCAGCAGTTACTCCACAGTGCTGTCTTCCGAGCAGTTCTTC
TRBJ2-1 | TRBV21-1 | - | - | CASGALAGDAYNEQFF | TGTGCCAGCGGGGCACTAGCGGGGGATGCCTACAATGAGCAGTTCTTC
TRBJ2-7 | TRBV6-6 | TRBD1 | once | CASSTPGQGRRYEQYF | TGTGCCAGCAGTACCCCCGGACAGGGGAGACGCTACGAGCAGTACTTC
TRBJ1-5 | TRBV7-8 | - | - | CASSLAISSNQPQHF | TGTGCCAGCAGCCTTGCTATTAGTAGCAATCAGCCCCAGCATTTT
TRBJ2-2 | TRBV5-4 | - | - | CASSLRGLNTGELFF | TGTGCCAGCAGCTTACGGGGGCTTAACACCGGGGAGCTGTTTTTT
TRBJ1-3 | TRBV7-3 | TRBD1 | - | CASSRDRALNTIYF | TGTGCCAGCAGCCGGGACAGGGCCCTGAACACCATATATTTT
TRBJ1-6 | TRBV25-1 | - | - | CASSITVSSYNSPLHF | TGTGCCAGCAGTATAACGGTAAGCTCCTATAATTCACCCCTCCACTTT
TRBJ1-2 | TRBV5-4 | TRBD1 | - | CASSSRQGYGYTF | TGTGCCAGCAGCTCTCGACAGGGGTATGGCTACACCTTC
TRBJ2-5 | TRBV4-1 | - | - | CASSQPSGTRGETQYF | TGCGCCAGCAGCCAACCCAGTGGCACCCGAGGAGAGACCCAGTACTTC
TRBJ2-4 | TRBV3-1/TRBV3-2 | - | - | CASSGGARNIQYF | TGTGCCAGCAGCGGGGGGGCCAGAAACATTCAGTACTTC
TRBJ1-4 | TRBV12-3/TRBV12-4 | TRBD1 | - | CASTGQGSEKLFF | TGTGCCAGCACAGGACAGGGTAGTGAAAAACTGTTTTTT
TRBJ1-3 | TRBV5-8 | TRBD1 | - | CASSDTGVGSGNTIYF | TGTGCCAGCAGCGATACAGGGGTTGGCAGTGGAAACACCATATATTTT
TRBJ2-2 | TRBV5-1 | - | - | CASSLGRGATGELFF | TGCGCCAGCAGCTTGGGTCGGGGGGCCACCGGGGAGCTGTTTTTT
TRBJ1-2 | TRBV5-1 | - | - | CASSLKGGSFYGYTF | TGCGCCAGCAGCTTAAAAGGGGGATCTTTCTATGGCTACACCTTC
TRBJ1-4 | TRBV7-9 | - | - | CASSLATPATNEKLFF | TGTGCCAGCAGCTTAGCCACACCCGCAACTAATGAAAAACTGTTTTTT
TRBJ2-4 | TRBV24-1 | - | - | CATSDLWGVAKNIQYF | TGTGCCACCAGTGATTTATGGGGGGTGGCCAAAAACATTCAGTACTTC
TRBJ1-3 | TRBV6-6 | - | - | CASSYASSGNTIYF | TGTGCCAGCAGTTACGCGAGCTCTGGAAACACCATATATTTT
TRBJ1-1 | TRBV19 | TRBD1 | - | CASSIGQGSAEAFF | TGTGCCAGTAGTATAGGACAGGGTTCCGCTGAAGCTTTCTTT
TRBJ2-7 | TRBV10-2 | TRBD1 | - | CASSELTGGGYEQYF | TGCGCCAGCAGTGAGTTGACAGGGGGCGGCTACGAGCAGTACTTC
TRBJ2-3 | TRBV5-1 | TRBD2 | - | CASSLFSGGADDTQYF | TGCGCCAGCAGCTTGTTTAGCGGGGGGGCGGATGATACGCAGTATTTT
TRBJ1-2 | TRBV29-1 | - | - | CSVEMQDSSYGYTF | TGCAGCGTTGAAATGCAGGATTCATCCTATGGCTACACCTTC
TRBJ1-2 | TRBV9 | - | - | CASSERRITGPYGYTF | TGTGCCAGCAGCGAGAGACGAATTACAGGGCCCTATGGCTACACCTTC
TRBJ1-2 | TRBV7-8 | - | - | CASSLDVASSGYTF | TGTGCCAGCAGCTTAGATGTAGCTAGTTCTGGCTACACCTTC
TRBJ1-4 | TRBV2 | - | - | CASSEFSEKLFF | TGTGCCAGCAGTGAGTTTTCGGAAAAACTGTTTTTT
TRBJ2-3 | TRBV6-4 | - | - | CASSDSRDGSTDTQYF | TGTGCCAGCAGTGACTCGAGGGACGGGAGCACAGATACGCAGTATTTT
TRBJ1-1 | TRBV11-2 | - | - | CASSLVTPGNTEAFF | TGTGCCAGCAGCTTAGTTACACCTGGCAACACTGAAGCTTTCTTT
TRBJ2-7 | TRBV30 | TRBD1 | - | CAWSILGQGRSEQYF | TGTGCCTGGAGTATTCTAGGACAGGGACGAAGTGAGCAGTACTTC
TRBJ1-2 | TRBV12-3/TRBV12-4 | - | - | CASEEVNYGYTF | TGTGCCAGCGAGGAGGTAAACTATGGCTACACCTTC
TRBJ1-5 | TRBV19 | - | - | CASGDQPQHF | TGTGCCAGTGGGGATCAGCCCCAGCATTTT
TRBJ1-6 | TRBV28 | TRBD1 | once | CASSSSIGTGVTPLHF | TGTGCCAGCAGTTCGTCGATAGGAACAGGGGTTACACCCCTCCACTTT
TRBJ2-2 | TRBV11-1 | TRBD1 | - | CASSWGTGGSGELFF | TGTGCCAGCAGCTGGGGGACAGGGGGCTCCGGGGAGCTGTTTTTT
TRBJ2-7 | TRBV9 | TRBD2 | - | CASSVSSGGYEQYF | TGTGCCAGCAGCGTATCTAGCGGGGGTTACGAGCAGTACTTC
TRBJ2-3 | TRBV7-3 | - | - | CASSLFPSTDTQYF | TGTGCCAGCAGCTTATTTCCTAGCACAGATACGCAGTATTTT
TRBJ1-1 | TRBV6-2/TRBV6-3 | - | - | CASSYSSGGVDTEAFF | TGTGCCAGCAGTTACTCGAGTGGGGGTGTGGACACTGAAGCTTTCTTT